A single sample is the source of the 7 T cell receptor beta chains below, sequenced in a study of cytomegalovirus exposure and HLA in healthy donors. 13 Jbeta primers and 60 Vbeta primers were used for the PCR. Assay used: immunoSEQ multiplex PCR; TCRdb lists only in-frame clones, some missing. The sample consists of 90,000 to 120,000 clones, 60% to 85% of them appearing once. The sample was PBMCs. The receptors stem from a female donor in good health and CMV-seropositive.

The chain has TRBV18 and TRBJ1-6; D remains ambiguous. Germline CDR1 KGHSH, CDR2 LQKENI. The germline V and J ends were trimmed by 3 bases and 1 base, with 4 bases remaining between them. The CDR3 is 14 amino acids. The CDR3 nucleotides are TGTGCCAGCTCACCGCAGTCCTATAATTCACCCCTCCACTTT. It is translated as CASSPQSYNSPLHF.

CDR3: CASSSAGYTQYF. The CDR3 DNA reads as TGTGCCAGCAGTTCGGCGGGTTATACGCAGTATTTT. The rearrangement links TRBV2 to TRBJ2-3; possibly TRBD2 for D (5 bases). V lost 5 bases, J lost 7 bases, and 10 bases lay in between. The CDR3 length is 12 residues. Looked up from germline, CDR1 is SNHLY and CDR2 is FYNNEI.

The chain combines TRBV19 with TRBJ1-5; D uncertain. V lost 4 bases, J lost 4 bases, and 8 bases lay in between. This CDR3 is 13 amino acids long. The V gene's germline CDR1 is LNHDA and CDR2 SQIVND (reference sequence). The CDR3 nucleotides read TGTGCCAGTAGTACCGGAGAAAATCAGCCCCAGCATTTT. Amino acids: CASSTGENQPQHF.

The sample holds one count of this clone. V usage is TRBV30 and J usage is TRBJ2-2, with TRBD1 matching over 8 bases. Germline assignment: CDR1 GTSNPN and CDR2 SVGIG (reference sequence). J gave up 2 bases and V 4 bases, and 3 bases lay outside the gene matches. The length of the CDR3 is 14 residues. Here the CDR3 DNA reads TGTGCCTGGAAGGCAGGGGGCAACACCGGGGAGCTGTTTTTT. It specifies CAWKAGGNTGELFF.

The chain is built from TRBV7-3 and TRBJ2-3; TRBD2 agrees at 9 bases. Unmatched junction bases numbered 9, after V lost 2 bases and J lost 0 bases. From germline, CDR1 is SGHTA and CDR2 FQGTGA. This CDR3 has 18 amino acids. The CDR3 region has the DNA TGTGCCAGCAGCTTACGTAGCGGGGGCACTACTAGCACAGATACGCAGTATTTT. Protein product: CASSLRSGGTTSTDTQYF.

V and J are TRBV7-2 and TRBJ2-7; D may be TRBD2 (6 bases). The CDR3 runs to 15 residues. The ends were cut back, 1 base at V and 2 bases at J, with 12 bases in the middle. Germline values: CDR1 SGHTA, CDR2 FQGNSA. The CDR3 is CASSLGGALPYEQYF. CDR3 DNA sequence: TGTGCCAGCAGCTTAGGCGGGGCCCTCCCCTACGAGCAGTACTTC.

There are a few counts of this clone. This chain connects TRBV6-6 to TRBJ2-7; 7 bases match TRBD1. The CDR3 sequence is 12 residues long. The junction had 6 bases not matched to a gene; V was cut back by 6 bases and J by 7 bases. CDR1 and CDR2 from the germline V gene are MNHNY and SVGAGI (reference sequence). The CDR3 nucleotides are TGTGCCAGCAGCCCACAGGGGAAAGAGCAGTACTTC. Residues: CASSPQGKEQYF.